This entry lists 6 T cell receptor beta chains sequenced from one sample in a study of cytomegalovirus exposure and HLA in healthy donors. The primer mix had 60 Vbeta and 13 Jbeta primers. The method was immunoSEQ multiplex PCR; TCRdb's version includes in-frame clones alone and lacks a portion of them. The table has 150,000 or so clones, approximately 71% seen once. Input material: PBMCs. These receptors all come from a girl between 5 and 17 years old in good health and CMV-seronegative.

The gene calls are TRBV5-1 and TRBJ2-3; 12 nucleotides line up with TRBD2. The CDR3 has 12 amino acids. Trimming at V came to 8 bases and at J to 14 bases, leaving 9 bases not matched to a gene. Germline V gives CDR1 SGHRS, CDR2 YFSETQ. For the CDR3, the DNA is TGCGCCAGTGAGACTAGCGGGGGATCTGTGTATTTT. It translates to CASETSGGSVYF.

The V call is TRBV5-1, the J call TRBJ1-4; 7 nucleotides align to TRBD1. The germline gives CDR1 SGHRS, CDR2 YFSETQ. The ends lost 4 bases at V and 7 bases at J; junction bases unmatched: 10. The CDR3 contains 15 residues. The DNA for the CDR3 is TGCGCCAGCAGCACAACAGGGGCGCAAGTTGAAAAACTGTTTTTT. Translated, it gives CASSTTGAQVEKLFF.

This clone was seen a handful of times. The chain uses TRBV14 and TRBJ2-5, with D possibly being TRBD1 (5 bases). Per the germline V gene, CDR1 is SGHDN and CDR2 is FVKESK. The CDR3 contains 15 residues. V was shortened by 6 bases and J by 0 bases, with 14 bases between the two germline ends. The CDR3 nucleotides read TGTGCCAGCAGTTATGGACACACTTACCAAGAGACCCAGTACTTC. It translates to CASSYGHTYQETQYF.

The table lists this clone with a count of one. The chain carries TRBV5-1 and TRBJ1-5; weak D call: TRBD1 (5 bases). Germline assignment: CDR1 SGHRS and CDR2 YFSETQ. The ends were cut back, 4 bases at V and 1 base at J, with 12 bases in the middle. This CDR3 is built from 15 residues. The CDR3 spells CASSPRSGSNQPQHF. The CDR3 nucleotides are TGCGCCAGCAGCCCGAGGTCAGGGAGCAATCAGCCCCAGCATTTT.

A single count supports this clone. This chain uses TRBV10-1 with TRBJ1-1; D unclear. The CDR3 consists of 21 residues. Trimming pared 2 bases from V and 3 bases from J, leaving 31 bases between. Germline CDR1 reads WNHNN; CDR2 reads SYGVQD (reference sequence). Written as DNA, the CDR3 is TGCGCCAGCAGTGAGCCGAATACGGCCGGTCACGACAACGACATGGACACTGAAGCTTTCTTT. It encodes CASSEPNTAGHDNDMDTEAFF.

V gene TRBV6-5 combines with J gene TRBJ1-5; D is perhaps TRBD1 (5 bases). This CDR3 is 13 amino acids long. The V and J ends lost 5 bases and 6 bases respectively, with 11 bases between them. Germline loops: CDR1 MNHEY, CDR2 SVGAGI. CDR3 DNA: TGTGCCAGCAGTGTCCAGGGCGCTCAGCCCCAGCATTTT. Its translation: CASSVQGAQPQHF.